The source of this T cell receptor (beta chain) is a study of blood T cells in healthy people across ages. The study, taken as a whole, reports: PBMCs went unsorted, and a conclusive naive versus antigen-experienced comparison was therefore prevented.

Turning to this clonotype: What it recognizes is unknown.

The study isolated at least 7 million PBMCs from each sample. CDR1 is SQVTM, CDR2 ANQGSEA, per germline. V gave up 1 base and J gave up 2 bases; unmatched junction bases: 2. The CDR3 length is 15 residues. Primed by a sample-barcoded 5' primer and a J-beta primer mix, a second PCR proceeded for roughly 7 to 11 cycles. The template-switch adaptor, which had 12 random nucleotides, put a tag on each cDNA molecule. TCRdb itself ran the 5' RACE reads through MiXCR, one entry per CDR3 protein. The sample gives 1.5 million to 2 million distinct CDR3 sequences, about 49% of which show up once; approximately 2% is in the top ten.

Sample: blood. The sequence was obtained from a woman aged 35 to 49 in good health. V is TRBV29-1 and J is TRBJ2-6, with 7 bases that match TRBD1. The CDR3 DNA sequence: TGCAGCGTTGAAGGAACAGGGGCTGGGGCCAACGTCCTGACTTTC. Protein: CSVEGTGAGANVLTF.